Presented here are 2 T cell receptor beta chains from one specimen sequenced in a study of T cells in Graves' hyperthyroidism and ophthalmopathy. RNA transcripts gave rise to amplified TCR beta CDR3 regions. Researchers ran a first-round RT-PCR on the TCR CDR3 using the HTBI primer set. TCRdb reprocessed the multiplex PCR reads with MiXCR, giving one entry per CDR3 protein. The sample records nearly 750,000 distinct CDR3 sequences, about a third being singletons. Sample: blood. Every receptor here comes from a middle-aged woman with Graves' hyperthyroidism.

This clonotype was seen repeatedly, ten times or more. The chain has TRBV7-6 and TRBJ2-7, with D uncertain. Germline V gene lookup returns CDR1 SGHVS and CDR2 FNYEAQ. CDR3 length equals 15 residues. Trimming pared 0 bases from V and 0 bases from J, leaving 9 bases between. Here the CDR3 DNA reads TGTGCCAGCAGCTTAGCCTCGGCTAGCTCCTACGAGCAGTACTTC. It specifies CASSLASASSYEQYF.

This clonotype appeared many times. This chain joins TRBV7-3 and TRBJ1-1; D is uncertain. Germline V CDR1 and CDR2: SGHTA, FQGTGA. The V end lost 0 bases, the J end lost 4 bases, and 6 bases lay between the germline ends. CDR3 length equals 13 residues. As DNA, the CDR3 is TGTGCCAGCAGCTTAACTCTTAGCACTGAAGCTTTCTTT. It encodes CASSLTLSTEAFF.